This T cell receptor (beta chain) emerged from a study of vaccination effects on CD4 cells after COVID-19. CD4+ T cells specific for antigen were expanded with viral peptide pools by the ViraFEST assay before sequencing. Investigators separated out CD4+ T cells once around 10 days of culture had passed. It was between March and December 2020 that the person had a SARS-CoV-2 infection confirmed by PCR. The method was immunoSEQ multiplex PCR; TCRdb's version includes in-frame clones alone and lacks a portion of them. This table holds tens of thousands of clones, about 73% found once. Germline-derived CDR1 and CDR2 are LNHDA and SQIVND (reference sequence). The CDR3 is made up of 17 amino acids. Trimming took off 7 bases at V and 4 bases at J, with 20 bases between the two ends. Comment on this clone: Antigen specificity is unknown.

The chain combines TRBV19 with TRBJ2-6; tentative D call: TRBD1 (5 bases). Specimen: CD4+ T cells from PBMCs cultured with HCoV-NL63 spike peptides, collected before COVID-19 vaccination. The sequence was obtained from a human donor who had a prior SARS-CoV-2 infection. The CDR3 region is CASTRTNPLGGANVLTF. The CDR3 bases are TGTGCCAGTACCAGGACAAATCCGCTTGGCGGGGCCAACGTCCTGACTTTC.